The 4 T cell receptor beta chains given below trace back to one sample, sequenced in a study of blood T cell repertoires in COVID-19. TCRdb's copy holds only in-frame clones and misses some; the assay was immunoSEQ multiplex PCR. This sample has approximately 240,000 clones, with 80% to 85% found just once. The source material was peripheral blood. The receptor source for this set is a woman aged 55-70 years who had recovered from COVID-19.

The V and J genes are TRBV7-2 and TRBJ2-3, with 8 bases identical to TRBD2. There are 14 residues in the CDR3. Germline assignment: CDR1 SGHTA and CDR2 FQGNSA. Trimming cost V 6 bases and J 4 bases; bases outside gene matches: 6. CDR3 sequence reads: CASRAAGGSDTQYF. CDR3 bases: TGTGCCAGCAGGGCGGCGGGGGGCTCAGATACGCAGTATTTT.

The chain is built from TRBV18 and TRBJ2-3, with 11 bases lining up with TRBD2. J lost 3 bases, V lost 6 bases, and 5 bases had no gene match. Per the germline V gene, CDR1 is KGHSH and CDR2 is LQKENI. The CDR3 extends over 15 amino acids. The CDR3 region has the DNA TGTGCCAGCTCCCTTAGCGGGGGGGCGACAGATACGCAGTATTTT. The encoded protein is CASSLSGGATDTQYF.

The J gene is TRBJ1-1, the V gene TRBV10-3, with D unresolved. CDR3 length: 14 residues. V was pared by 2 bases and J by 0 bases, with 7 bases between. Germline CDR1 is ENHRY and CDR2 is SYGVKD. CDR3 coding DNA: TGTGCCATCAGTGAGCAGGTTATGAACACTGAAGCTTTCTTT. This gives the protein CAISEQVMNTEAFF.

J is TRBJ2-2 and V is TRBV27; D may be TRBD2 (6 bases). The germline V gene encodes CDR1 MNHEY and CDR2 SMNVEV (reference sequence). Trimming stripped 8 bases from V and 0 bases from J, with 13 bases between. The CDR3 covers 15 residues. In nucleotides, the CDR3 is TGTGCCAGCCGATTGGAGGGCGCGAACACCGGGGAGCTGTTTTTT. It yields the protein CASRLEGANTGELFF.